Presented here are 29 T cell receptor beta chains from one specimen sequenced in a study of post-analysis software for immune sequencing data. Whole-study findings and limits: Controls had lower frequencies than patients of roughly five TRBV segments, which included TRBV5-6, TRBV5-1 and TRBV20-1.

No antigen has been assigned to these receptors. TCR beta cDNA libraries had unique molecular identifiers. TCRdb reprocessed the PCR reads with MiXCR, giving one entry per CDR3 protein. Altogether hundreds of thousands of distinct CDR3 sequences are present, 55% to 60% being singletons, with the ten largest covering 10% to 12%. Sequencing was carried out using blood. The receptor set was obtained from a girl aged 2 to 10 with multiple sclerosis.

The rearrangement uses TRBV15 and TRBJ2-5; no clear D. Germline loops: CDR1 LNHNV, CDR2 YYDKDF (reference sequence). The CDR3 consists of 18 residues. Trimming took 1 base from V and 4 from J, leaving 22 bases between them. The CDR3 sequence is CATSRAGLQNRWGETQYF. In nucleotides, the CDR3 is TGTGCCACCAGCAGAGCCGGCCTACAGAACCGGTGGGGAGAGACCCAGTACTTC.

This clonotype was observed a single time. The chain couples TRBV2 to TRBJ2-1, with D maybe TRBD2 (7 bases). In germline, CDR1 is SNHLY, CDR2 FYNNEI. V lost 7 bases, J lost 6 bases, and 19 bases lay in between. CDR3 length: 15 residues. CDR3 protein: CASIQGGERSNEQFF. The CDR3, as DNA: TGTGCCAGCATCCAAGGGGGGGAACGTAGCAATGAGCAGTTCTTC.

This clonotype was counted between two and nine times. The CDR3, as DNA: TGCGCCAGCAGCTTTAGACCGGTTGGCACAGATACGCAGTATTTT. It codes for CASSFRPVGTDTQYF. This rearrangement joins TRBV5-1 to TRBJ2-3; D remains ambiguous. V dropped 2 bases and J dropped 1 base, with 11 bases sitting between them. Germline V gene sequence: CDR1 SGHRS, CDR2 YFSETQ. This CDR3 spans 15 amino acids.

This clonotype was detected only once. The chain recombines TRBV12-3 or TRBV12-4 with TRBJ1-3; D is unresolved. The V end was cut by 5 bases, the J end by 2 bases, with 25 bases between. The CDR3 length is 19 residues. The CDR3 is CASSRRGNSISGAGNTIYF. The DNA for the CDR3 is TGTGCCAGCAGTCGGCGGGGTAACAGTATCTCGGGCGCTGGAAACACCATATATTTT.

Details on this clonotype: A read error may produce the germline difference seen at one junction end. The rearrangement links TRBV24-1 to TRBJ2-1; D uncertain. Per the germline V gene, CDR1 is KGHDR and CDR2 is SFDVKD. The CDR3 is 13 residues long. In DNA, the CDR3 is TGTGCCACCAGTGATTTCATACCCAATGAGCAGTGCTTC. Its protein is CATSDFIPNEQCF.

This clonotype has more than one count but fewer than ten. The chain recombines TRBV20-1 with TRBJ2-5, with 11 bases matching TRBD2. Germline CDR1 and CDR2: DFQATT and SNEGSKA (reference sequence). This CDR3 region has 17 residues. V lost 5 bases, J lost 4 bases, and 15 bases stayed unmatched. For the CDR3, the DNA is TGCAGTGCTGAAGAGGGCTCTAGCGGGGGGCTTGGAGAGACCCAGTACTTC. This gives the protein CSAEEGSSGGLGETQYF.

The chain joins TRBV30 to TRBJ1-1; D may be TRBD1 (5 bases). This CDR3 is 16 amino acids long. Germline CDR1 GTSNPN, CDR2 SVGIG (reference sequence). V lost 3 bases and J lost 4, with 21 bases in between. CDR3 in amino acids: CAWSWSWGRAGTEAFF. DNA for the CDR3: TGTGCCTGGAGCTGGAGTTGGGGGAGGGCTGGCACTGAAGCTTTCTTT.

The chain has TRBV5-6 and TRBJ2-3, with no clear D. Trimming cost V 6 bases and J 4 bases, with 9 bases left between them. Germline CDR1 reads SGHDT; CDR2 reads YYEEEE. CDR3 length: 12 residues. The CDR3 loop is CASNQAADTQYF. CDR3 DNA: TGTGCCAGCAACCAAGCAGCAGATACGCAGTATTTT. Variable domain in full (rest from reference TRBV5-6 and TRBJ2-3): DAGVTQSPTHLIKTRGQQVTLRCSPKSGHDTVSWYQQALGQGPQFIFQYYEEEERQRGNFPDRFSGHQFPNYSSELNVNALLLGDSALYLCASNQAADTQYFGPGTRLTVL.

The chain combines TRBV4-2 with TRBJ2-6; D call uncertain. The CDR3 contains 17 residues. Per germline, CDR1 LGHNA and CDR2 YNFKEQ. V gave up 1 base and J gave up 0 bases, with 10 bases separating them. For the CDR3, the DNA is TGTGCCAGCAGCCAAGCCGGCTCTAGCTCTGGGGCCAACGTCCTGACTTTC. It is translated as CASSQAGSSSGANVLTF.

This chain joins TRBV20-1 and TRBJ2-1; 9 nucleotides agree with TRBD2. CDR3 length: 16 residues. Germline trimming cut 0 bases from V and 4 bases from J; bases unmatched to any gene: 7. Germline V gene sequence: CDR1 DFQATT, CDR2 SNEGSKA (reference sequence). The CDR3 DNA reads as TGCAGTGCTAGAGATCTTCGGCGGGGGGGTTACAATGAGCAGTTCTTC. This gives the protein CSARDLRRGGYNEQFF.

This clonotype was found a few times. One end of the junction does not line up with germline, which may come from a read error. The chain couples TRBV6-1 to TRBJ1-2; TRBD1 might be the D (6 bases). There are 15 residues in the CDR3. CDR1 MNHNS and CDR2 SASEGT come from the germline V gene. The CDR3: CASSMYRVANYGYTF. The CDR3 DNA follows: TGCGCATCTTCAATGTACAGGGTAGCCAACTATGGCTACACCTTC.

The rearrangement joins TRBV12-3 or TRBV12-4 to TRBJ1-6; the D gene is possibly TRBD1 (6 bases). V lost 8 bases to trimming and J lost 7 bases, with 12 bases between them. The CDR3 contains 13 residues. This chain's CDR3 is CASGRTENSPLHF. The CDR3 DNA reads TGTGCCAGCGGACGGACAGAAAATTCACCCCTCCACTTT.

V gene TRBV5-5 combines with J gene TRBJ2-7; the D is unclear. The CDR3 spans 14 residues. Per the germline V gene, CDR1 is SGHKS and CDR2 is YYEKEE (reference sequence). V was shortened by 2 bases and J by 2 bases, with 11 bases between the two germline ends. The DNA for the CDR3 is TGTGCCAGCAGCTTTTATGAGGCCACCTACGAGCAGTACTTC. This translates into CASSFYEATYEQYF.

The chain employs TRBV6-6 and TRBJ2-1; maybe TRBD2 (5 bases). CDR1 is MNHNY and CDR2 is SVGAGI in the germline V gene (reference sequence). V lost 0 bases, J lost 6 bases, and 9 bases lay in between. The CDR3 is made up of 14 amino acids. As DNA, the CDR3 is TGTGCCAGCAGTTACTCGAGGGTCGTCAATGAGCAGTTCTTC. Residues: CASSYSRVVNEQFF.

The count of this clonotype is one. This chain joins TRBV20-1 and TRBJ2-3; the D gene is possibly TRBD2 (5 bases). Germline CDR1 reads DFQATT; CDR2 reads SNEGSKA (reference sequence). Trimming shortened V by 3 bases and J by 2 bases, and 15 bases separated the two germline ends. This CDR3 comprises 15 residues. CDR3 loop: CSASPLRDLTDTQYF. The CDR3 DNA is TGCAGTGCTAGTCCCCTCCGGGATCTCACAGATACGCAGTATTTT.

The rearrangement joins TRBV7-2 to TRBJ2-1, with a possible D match to TRBD2 (7 bases). V dropped 5 bases and J dropped 2 bases, with 16 bases sitting between them. The CDR3 totals 16 residues. CDR1 SGHTA and CDR2 FQGNSA come from the germline V gene. CDR3 residues: CASSPTGGLAYNEQFF. CDR3 sequence (DNA): TGTGCCAGCAGCCCCACGGGGGGCCTCGCCTACAATGAGCAGTTCTTC.

The rearrangement links TRBV13 to TRBJ2-7; D unclear. V was pared by 5 bases and J by 7 bases, with 18 bases between. The CDR3 length is 14 residues. Germline V gene sequence: CDR1 PRHDT, CDR2 FYEKMQ (reference sequence). In DNA, the CDR3 is TGTGCCAGCAGCAGGTTTACCTCCTACAATGAGCAGTACTTC. This codes for CASSRFTSYNEQYF.

This clonotype was seen more than once but under ten times. The chain uses TRBV5-1 and TRBJ2-5; D remains unclear. The V end was cut by 1 base, the J end by 2 bases, with 12 bases between. Germline values: CDR1 SGHRS, CDR2 YFSETQ. This CDR3 has 15 residues. CDR3 coding DNA: TGCGCCAGCAGCTTGAACAGCCAAAGGCAAGAGACCCAGTACTTC. Translated, it gives CASSLNSQRQETQYF.

V usage is TRBV29-1 and J usage is TRBJ2-1; D is perhaps TRBD2 (7 bases). The germline V and J ends were trimmed by 2 bases and 0 bases, with 8 bases remaining between them. CDR1 is SQVTM and CDR2 is ANQGSEA in the germline V gene. The CDR3 is 14 residues long. CDR3 DNA sequence: TGCAGCGTTGAAAGGGGGGGCTCCTACAATGAGCAGTTCTTC. Residues: CSVERGGSYNEQFF.

This clonotype was detected only a few times. The rearrangement uses TRBV29-1 and TRBJ2-1; possibly TRBD1 for D (6 bases). CDR1 is SQVTM, CDR2 ANQGSEA, per germline. Trimming took off 7 bases at V and 4 bases at J, with 11 bases between the two ends. The CDR3 is 12 amino acids. The CDR3 DNA reads TGCAGCGCCGTCGGACAGTACAATGAGCAGTTCTTC. It yields the protein CSAVGQYNEQFF.

This clonotype was recorded many times. The chain links TRBV7-2 to TRBJ2-7, with TRBD1 matching over 9 bases. Germline loops: CDR1 SGHTA, CDR2 FQGNSA. V shed 2 bases and J 5 bases; nucleotides not matched to a gene: 4. This CDR3 is built from 14 residues. As DNA, the CDR3 is TGTGCCAGCAGCTTATGGGACAGGGACCACGAGCAGTACTTC. This encodes CASSLWDRDHEQYF.

The table lists this clonotype with a count of one. The chain is built from TRBV29-1 and TRBJ2-7, with D maybe TRBD2 (5 bases). The CDR3 is 10 amino acids. Deletions cut 6 bases from V and 7 bases from J, with 10 bases between. CDR1 and CDR2 (germline): SQVTM, ANQGSEA. CDR3 protein: CSVGVGEQYF. The DNA for the CDR3 is TGCAGCGTCGGGGTTGGAGAGCAGTACTTC.

For the CDR3, the DNA is TGTGCCGGGGGTCCGGGGGCAGGGCCCTACAATGAGCAGTTCTTC. This translates into CAGGPGAGPYNEQFF. J is TRBJ2-1 and V is TRBV28, with D possibly being TRBD1 or TRBD2 (6 bases each). The germline CDR1 and CDR2 sequences are MDHEN and SYDVKM. V was clipped by 11 bases and J by 2 bases, with 19 bases between them. This CDR3 comprises 15 residues.

V and J are TRBV10-2 and TRBJ1-2; tentatively, D is TRBD1 (5 bases). CDR1 is WSHSY and CDR2 is SAAADI in the germline V gene. The V end was cut by 6 bases, the J end by 5 bases, with 13 bases between. The CDR3 has 13 amino acids. The CDR3 sequence is CASRFQGAYGYTF. The CDR3 DNA sequence: TGCGCCAGCAGGTTTCAGGGAGCGTATGGCTACACCTTC.

The chain is built from TRBV11-1 and TRBJ2-3, with D hard to call. The length of the CDR3 is 17 residues. CDR1 is SGHAT and CDR2 is FQDESV in the germline V gene (reference sequence). V was clipped by 1 base and J by 4 bases, with 18 bases between them. Here the CDR3 reads CASSLDAQPGRADTQYF. Written as DNA, the CDR3 is TGTGCCAGCAGCTTAGACGCCCAGCCCGGTAGGGCAGATACGCAGTATTTT.

For this clonotype: An end of the junction differs from the germline gene, which may be a read error. J is TRBJ2-3 and V is TRBV12-3 or TRBV12-4, with unresolved D. The CDR3 has 12 amino acids. The CDR3 DNA reads as TGTGCCAGCAGTTGGGATGCAGATATGCAGTATTTT. Translation gives CASSWDADMQYF.

This clonotype was observed a few times. The J gene is TRBJ1-5, the V gene TRBV4-1; D is uncertain. V dropped 2 bases and J dropped 5 bases, with 7 bases sitting between them. Germline V gene data show CDR1 as MGHRA and CDR2 as YSYEKL. The CDR3 has 13 amino acids. The CDR3: CASSQSGDQPQHF. The CDR3 DNA sequence: TGCGCCAGCAGCCAATCCGGGGATCAGCCCCAGCATTTT.

The genes are TRBV18 and TRBJ2-7, with TRBD1 matching 8 bases. The end of the DNA aligns better with TRBJ2-4, so the J call may be wrong. The CDR3 spans 17 residues. Germline CDR1 and CDR2: KGHSH and LQKENI. The CDR3 sequence is CASSTWTGTGDINIQYF. CDR3 bases: TGTGCCAGCTCAACCTGGACAGGGACTGGCGATATAAACATTCAGTACTTC.

There are a few counts of this clonotype. As DNA, the CDR3 is TGCAGTGCAGTAAGGGGTACAAGTAGCGCAGATACGCAGTATTTT. Protein: CSAVRGTSSADTQYF. The chain recombines TRBV20-1 with TRBJ2-3; D could derive from TRBD1 or TRBD2 (5 bases each). CDR1 and CDR2 (germline): DFQATT, SNEGSKA (reference sequence). Trimming removed 6 bases at V and 4 bases at J, with 20 bases between. This CDR3 contains 15 residues.